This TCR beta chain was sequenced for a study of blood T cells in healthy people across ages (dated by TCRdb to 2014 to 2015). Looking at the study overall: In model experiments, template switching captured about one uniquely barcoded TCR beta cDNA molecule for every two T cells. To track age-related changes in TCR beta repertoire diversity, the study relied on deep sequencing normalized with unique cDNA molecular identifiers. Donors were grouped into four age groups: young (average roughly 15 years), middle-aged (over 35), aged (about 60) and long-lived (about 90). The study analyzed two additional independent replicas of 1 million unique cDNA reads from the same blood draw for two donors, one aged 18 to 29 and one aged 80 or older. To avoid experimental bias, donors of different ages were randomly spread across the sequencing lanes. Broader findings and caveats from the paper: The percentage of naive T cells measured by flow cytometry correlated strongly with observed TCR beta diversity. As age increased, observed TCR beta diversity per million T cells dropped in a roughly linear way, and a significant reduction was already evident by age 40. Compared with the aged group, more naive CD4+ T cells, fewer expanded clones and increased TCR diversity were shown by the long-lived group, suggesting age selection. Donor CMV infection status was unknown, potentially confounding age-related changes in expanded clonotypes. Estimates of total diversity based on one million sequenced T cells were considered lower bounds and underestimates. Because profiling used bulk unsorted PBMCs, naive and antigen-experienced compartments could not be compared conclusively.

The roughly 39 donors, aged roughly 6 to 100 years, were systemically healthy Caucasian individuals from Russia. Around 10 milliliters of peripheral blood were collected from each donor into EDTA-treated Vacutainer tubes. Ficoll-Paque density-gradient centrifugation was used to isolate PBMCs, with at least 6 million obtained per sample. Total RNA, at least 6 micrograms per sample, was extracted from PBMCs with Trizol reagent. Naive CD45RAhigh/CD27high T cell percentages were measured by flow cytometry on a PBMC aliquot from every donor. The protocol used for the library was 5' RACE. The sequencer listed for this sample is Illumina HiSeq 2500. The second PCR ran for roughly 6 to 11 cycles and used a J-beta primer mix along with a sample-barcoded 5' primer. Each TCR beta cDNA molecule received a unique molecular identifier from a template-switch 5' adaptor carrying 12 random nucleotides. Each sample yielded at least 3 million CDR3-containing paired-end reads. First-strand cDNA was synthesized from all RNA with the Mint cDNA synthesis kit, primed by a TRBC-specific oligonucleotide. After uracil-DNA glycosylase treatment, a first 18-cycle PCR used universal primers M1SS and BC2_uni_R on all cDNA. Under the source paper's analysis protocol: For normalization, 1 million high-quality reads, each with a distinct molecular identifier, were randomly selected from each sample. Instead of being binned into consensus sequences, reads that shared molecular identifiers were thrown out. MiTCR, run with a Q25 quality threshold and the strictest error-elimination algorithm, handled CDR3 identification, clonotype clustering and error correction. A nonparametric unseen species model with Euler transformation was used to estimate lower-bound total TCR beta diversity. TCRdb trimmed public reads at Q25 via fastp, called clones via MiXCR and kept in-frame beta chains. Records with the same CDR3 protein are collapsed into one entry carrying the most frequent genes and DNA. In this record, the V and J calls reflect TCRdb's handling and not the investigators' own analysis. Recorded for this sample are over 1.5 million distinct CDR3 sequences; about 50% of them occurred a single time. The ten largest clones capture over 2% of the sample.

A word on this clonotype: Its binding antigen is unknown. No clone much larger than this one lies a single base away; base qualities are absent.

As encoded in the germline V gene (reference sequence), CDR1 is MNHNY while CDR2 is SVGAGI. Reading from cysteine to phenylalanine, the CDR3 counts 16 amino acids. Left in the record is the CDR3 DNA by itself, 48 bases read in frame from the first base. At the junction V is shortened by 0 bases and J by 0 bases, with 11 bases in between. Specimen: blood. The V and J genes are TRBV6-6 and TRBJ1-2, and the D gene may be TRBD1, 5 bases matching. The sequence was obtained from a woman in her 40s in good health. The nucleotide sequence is TGTGCCAGCAGTTACTCCACAGGAGACACTAACTATGGCTACACCTTC. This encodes CASSYSTGDTNYGYTF.